The 7 T cell receptor beta chains below all came from one sample that was sequenced in a study of blood T cell repertoires in COVID-19. This table comes from immunoSEQ multiplex PCR, and its TCRdb copy is limited to in-frame clones, with some not included. Of fewer than 150,000 clones in the sample, approximately 89% were seen once. The specimen was peripheral blood. The receptors here all came from an older woman with acute or convalescent COVID-19.

The J gene is TRBJ1-1, the V gene TRBV28, with D hard to call. Between the trimmed V and J ends, which lost 6 bases and 1 base, there was a span of 9 bases. The germline CDR1 and CDR2 sequences are MDHEN and SYDVKM. This CDR3 comprises 13 residues. This CDR3 reads CASSTIRNTEAFF. The CDR3 nucleotides are TGTGCCAGCAGCACTATACGGAACACTGAAGCTTTCTTT.

The rearrangement uses TRBV4-1 and TRBJ2-5; D uncertain. Looked up from germline, CDR1 is MGHRA and CDR2 is YSYEKL. Trimming removed 0 bases at V and 6 bases at J, with 14 bases between. This CDR3 comprises 15 residues. The chain's CDR3 is CASSQEGTVGKTQYF. Here the CDR3 DNA reads TGCGCCAGCAGCCAAGAAGGCACAGTGGGCAAGACCCAGTACTTC.

This clone came up a few times. The chain combines TRBV6-5 with TRBJ1-4; D perhaps matches TRBD1 (5 bases). Germline V gene data show CDR1 as MNHEY and CDR2 as SVGAGI. The CDR3 runs to 13 residues. The germline V and J ends were trimmed by 2 bases and 8 bases, with 9 bases remaining between them. The CDR3 DNA reads as TGTGCCAGCAGTTACGACCACAGGGAAAAACTGTTTTTT. Residues: CASSYDHREKLFF.

The chain links TRBV27 to TRBJ2-1; D remains unclear. Germline loops: CDR1 MNHEY, CDR2 SMNVEV (reference sequence). Trimming took off 3 bases at V and 0 bases at J, with 12 bases between the two ends. The CDR3 runs to 16 residues. The CDR3 DNA reads TGTGCCAGCAGTTTCGAAAGGCCTAGCTCCTACAATGAGCAGTTCTTC. It is translated as CASSFERPSSYNEQFF.

The chain has TRBV28 and TRBJ1-3, with 9 positions matching TRBD1. This CDR3 spans 13 amino acids. After removal of 5 bases from V and 10 bases from J, the junction contained 6 bases not matched to a gene. Germline V lookup: CDR1 MDHEN, CDR2 SYDVKM. The CDR3 is CASSPRDRVTIYF. CDR3 nucleotide sequence: TGTGCCAGCAGTCCGCGGGACAGGGTAACCATATATTTT.

This clone was detected once. The chain is built from TRBV6-6 and TRBJ1-3; TRBD1 matches at 10 bases. The CDR3 is 15 amino acids. Trimming cost V 6 bases and J 2 bases; bases outside gene matches: 4. CDR1 and CDR2 from the germline V gene are MNHNY and SVGAGI (reference sequence). CDR3 bases: TGTGCCAGCAGCCCGGGACAGGGGACTGGAAACACCATATATTTT. Translation gives CASSPGQGTGNTIYF.

CDR3 protein: CASSLRGTESLYEQYF. DNA of the CDR3: TGTGCCAGCAGCTTGCGGGGCACAGAATCTCTGTACGAGCAGTACTTC. This chain connects TRBV11-2 to TRBJ2-7, with D possibly matching TRBD2 (6 bases). This CDR3 contains 16 residues. Germline V CDR1 and CDR2: SGHAT, FQNNGV. Trimming removed 3 bases at V and 4 bases at J, with 19 bases between.